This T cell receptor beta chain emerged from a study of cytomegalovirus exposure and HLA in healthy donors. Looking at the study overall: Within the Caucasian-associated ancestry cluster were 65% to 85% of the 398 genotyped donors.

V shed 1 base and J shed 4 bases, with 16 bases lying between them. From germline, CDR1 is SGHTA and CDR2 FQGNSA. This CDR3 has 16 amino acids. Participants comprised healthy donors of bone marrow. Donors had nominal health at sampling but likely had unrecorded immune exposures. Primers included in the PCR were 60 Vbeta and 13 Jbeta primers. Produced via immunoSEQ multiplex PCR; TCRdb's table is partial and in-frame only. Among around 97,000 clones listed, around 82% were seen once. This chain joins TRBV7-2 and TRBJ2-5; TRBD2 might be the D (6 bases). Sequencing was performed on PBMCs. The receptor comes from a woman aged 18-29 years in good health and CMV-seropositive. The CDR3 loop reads CASSLVRGAGGETQYF. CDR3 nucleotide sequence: TGTGCCAGCAGCTTAGTCAGAGGGGCCGGGGGAGAGACCCAGTACTTC.